Below, 32 T cell receptor beta chains from the same sample are listed, as sequenced in a study of T cell responses to AZD1222 COVID-19 vaccine. The table came from immunoSEQ multiplex PCR; TCRdb's copy has only in-frame clones and leaves some out. The top ten hold 7.5% of the sample, which has some 85,000 clones, roughly nine tenths seen once. The material sequenced was peripheral blood, taken on day 0 of AZD1222 vaccination. Source of these receptors: an adult in good health.

This clone occurred a few times. The CDR3 loop reads CASSQATDASRQYF. The CDR3 nucleotides read TGCGCCAGCAGCCAAGCGACAGATGCCTCGCGGCAGTACTTC. This sequence joins TRBV5-1 and TRBJ2-7, with a tentative D call TRBD1 (5 bases). V was clipped by 4 bases and J by 9 bases, with 20 bases between them. The CDR3 is made up of 14 amino acids. Germline V gene data show CDR1 as SGHRS and CDR2 as YFSETQ.

In this sample, this clone turned up once. The CDR3 loop reads CASSSNTYEQYF. In DNA, the CDR3 is TGTGCCAGCAGTTCGAATACCTACGAGCAGTACTTC. The chain is built from TRBV28 and TRBJ2-7; D gene unclear. Germline assignment: CDR1 MDHEN and CDR2 SYDVKM. V was cut by 4 bases and J by 2 bases, with 6 bases left in between. This CDR3 is 12 amino acids long. Full variable domain (missing parts from reference TRBV28 and TRBJ2-7): DVKVTQSSRYLVKRTGEKVFLECVQDMDHENMFWYRQDPGLGLRLIYFSYDVKMKEKGDIPEGYSVSREKKERFSLILESASTNQTSMYLCASSSNTYEQYFGPGTRLTVT.

The chain employs TRBV20-1 and TRBJ1-5; D is uncertain. Trimming removed 3 bases at V and 0 bases at J, with 9 bases between. Germline V gene lookup returns CDR1 DFQATT and CDR2 SNEGSKA (reference sequence). The CDR3 is 14 residues long. The CDR3 spells CSASRAYSNQPQHF. The CDR3 DNA reads as TGCAGTGCTAGTAGGGCCTATAGCAATCAGCCCCAGCATTTT.

The V call is TRBV7-2, the J call TRBJ2-1; 8 nucleotides line up with TRBD1. CDR1 is SGHTA and CDR2 is FQGNSA in the germline V gene. The CDR3 extends over 14 amino acids. V lost 9 bases to trimming and J lost 10 bases; unmatched junction nucleotides: 14. This CDR3 is CASQIYNRDREQFF. The DNA for the CDR3 is TGTGCCAGTCAGATCTATAACCGGGACAGGGAGCAGTTCTTC.

The J gene is TRBJ1-1, the V gene TRBV7-3, with 7 bases matching TRBD1. The CDR3 spans 14 residues. The V gene end was trimmed by 0 bases and the J gene end by 5 bases; junction bases not matched to a gene: 3. CDR1 SGHTA and CDR2 FQGTGA come from the germline V gene. The CDR3, as DNA: TGTGCCAGCAGCTTAACCGAGGGGGCAACTGAAGCTTTCTTT. It translates to CASSLTEGATEAFF. The entire variable domain, with the rest obtained from reference TRBV7-3 and TRBJ1-1, is as follows: GAGVSQTPSNKVTEKGKYVELRCDPISGHTALYWYRQSLGQGPEFLIYFQGTGAADDSGLPNDRFFAVRPEGSVSTLKIQRTERGDSAVYLCASSLTEGATEAFFGQGTRLTVV.

The chain's CDR3 is CASSLIGVLNEKLFF. CDR3 in DNA: TGTGCCAGCAGTTTAATCGGGGTCCTTAATGAAAAACTGTTTTTT. V is TRBV27 and J is TRBJ1-4; D call uncertain. Germline V CDR1 and CDR2: MNHEY, SMNVEV (reference sequence). Trimming shortened V by 2 bases and J by 4 bases, and 11 bases separated the two germline ends. The CDR3 is 15 residues long.

This clone has just one count. The chain is built from TRBV10-1 and TRBJ1-1; the D gene is possibly TRBD1 (6 bases). This CDR3 region has 15 residues. Trimming took off 3 bases at V and 4 bases at J, with 15 bases between the two ends. The germline gives CDR1 WNHNN, CDR2 SYGVQD (reference sequence). CDR3 residues: CASSDRGTPVTEAFF. In DNA form, the CDR3 reads TGCGCCAGCAGTGACCGCGGGACACCGGTCACTGAAGCTTTCTTT.

The chain's CDR3 is CASSVAGVGYGYTF. Written as DNA, the CDR3 is TGTGCCAGCAGCGTAGCTGGGGTGGGCTATGGCTACACCTTC. The chain has TRBV9 and TRBJ1-2; D is unresolved. CDR1 is SGDLS, CDR2 YYNGEE, per germline. V dropped 0 bases and J dropped 4 bases, with 10 bases sitting between them. CDR3 size: 14 residues.

The gene calls are TRBV27 and TRBJ1-6; D not certain. Germline CDR1 and CDR2: MNHEY and SMNVEV (reference sequence). The CDR3 totals 14 residues. Trimming stripped 7 bases from V and 2 bases from J, with 9 bases between. DNA for the CDR3: TGTGCCAGCACCTCCCCGGCCTATAATTCACCCCTCCACTTT. Protein: CASTSPAYNSPLHF.

The V and J genes are TRBV4-1 and TRBJ2-2, with 8 positions matching TRBD1. The V gene's germline CDR1 is MGHRA and CDR2 YSYEKL. Trimming took 3 bases from V and 7 from J; bases not matched to a gene: 10. The CDR3 has 16 amino acids. The chain's CDR3 is CASSHEGQVIGGELFF. The CDR3 DNA is TGCGCCAGCAGCCACGAGGGACAGGTGATCGGCGGGGAGCTGTTTTTT.

V gene TRBV27 combines with J gene TRBJ1-5, with D maybe TRBD1 (5 bases). The CDR3 totals 15 residues. Germline CDR1 is MNHEY and CDR2 is SMNVEV (reference sequence). V gave up 5 bases and J gave up 6 bases, with 17 bases separating them. The CDR3 sequence is CASSPLRGGSQPQHF. Written as DNA, the CDR3 is TGTGCCAGCAGTCCGCTTAGGGGCGGTTCTCAGCCCCAGCATTTT.

The rearrangement uses TRBV27 and TRBJ2-3; TRBD1 aligns across 9 bases. The germline CDR1 and CDR2 sequences are MNHEY and SMNVEV (reference sequence). V dropped 2 bases and J dropped 7; count of bases not matched to a gene: 1. The CDR3 contains 13 residues. CDR3 bases: TGTGCCAGCAGTTTAGACAGGGGGAATACGCAGTATTTT. It codes for CASSLDRGNTQYF.

This clone was seen only once. The genes are TRBV11-2 and TRBJ1-3; D remains ambiguous. Looked up from germline, CDR1 is SGHAT and CDR2 is FQNNGV. The length of the CDR3 is 14 residues. V was pared by 7 bases and J by 0 bases, with 10 bases between. The CDR3 loop reads CASTDRSSGNTIYF. The CDR3 region has the DNA TGTGCCAGCACCGACCGGAGCTCTGGAAACACCATATATTTT.

CDR3 residues: CASRTGESGNTIYF. CDR3 bases: TGTGCCAGCCGCACCGGGGAGTCTGGAAACACCATATATTTT. This chain links TRBV18 with TRBJ1-3, with D uncertain. Germline CDR1 reads KGHSH; CDR2 reads LQKENI. Trimming shortened V by 8 bases and J by 1 base, and 12 bases separated the two germline ends. CDR3 length equals 14 residues.

This rearrangement joins TRBV7-3 to TRBJ2-1, with TRBD2 as a possible D gene (5 bases). Deletions cut 4 bases from V and 4 bases from J, with 5 bases between. CDR3 length equals 12 residues. Germline assignment: CDR1 SGHTA and CDR2 FQGTGA. Here the CDR3 DNA reads TGTGCCAGCAGCTCGGGGTACAATGAGCAGTTCTTC. Its protein product is CASSSGYNEQFF.

The V and J genes are TRBV6-2 or TRBV6-3 and TRBJ2-1; 12 nucleotides align to TRBD2. Germline V gene sequence: CDR1 MNHEY, CDR2 SVGEGT. V dropped 5 bases and J dropped 8; count of bases not matched to a gene: 7. CDR3 length: 15 residues. The CDR3 loop is CASSASGGAVDEQFF. The CDR3 DNA sequence: TGTGCCAGCAGTGCTAGCGGGGGGGCCGTGGATGAGCAGTTCTTC.

This sequence joins TRBV5-1 and TRBJ2-7; tentative D call: TRBD1 (5 bases). CDR1 is SGHRS and CDR2 is YFSETQ in the germline V gene. There are 13 residues in the CDR3. V shed 0 bases and J shed 6 bases, with 10 bases lying between them. CDR3 sequence: CASSLGRASEQYF. For the CDR3, the DNA is TGCGCCAGCAGCTTGGGCAGGGCATCCGAGCAGTACTTC.

This clone was observed a handful of times. At the DNA level, this CDR3 is encoded by other sequences in the same sample as well. This chain links TRBV5-1 with TRBJ1-2; 7 bases agree with TRBD1. The germline CDR1 and CDR2 sequences are SGHRS and YFSETQ. This CDR3 has 15 residues. Trimming removed 0 bases from V and 0 bases from J; junction bases left unmatched: 2. The CDR3 region is CASSLGQGANYGYTF. In DNA, the CDR3 is TGCGCCAGCAGCTTGGGCCAGGGGGCTAACTATGGCTACACCTTC.

The rearrangement uses TRBV28 and TRBJ1-2, with 9 positions matching TRBD1. Per the germline V gene, CDR1 is MDHEN and CDR2 is SYDVKM. This CDR3 is 14 amino acids long. Trimming at V came to 3 bases and at J to 7 bases, leaving 6 bases not matched to a gene. CDR3 protein: CASSFRDRVAGYTF. CDR3 sequence (DNA): TGTGCCAGCAGTTTCCGGGACAGGGTGGCTGGCTACACCTTC.

V and J are TRBV9 and TRBJ2-1; a possible D gene is TRBD2 (5 bases). CDR1 is SGDLS, CDR2 YYNGEE, per germline. The V gene lost 4 bases and the J gene lost 0 bases, with 17 bases spanning the gap. This CDR3 is 17 amino acids long. The CDR3 reads CASSHPLSGSSYNEQFF. The CDR3 region has the DNA TGTGCCAGCAGCCACCCCCTGAGCGGTAGCTCCTACAATGAGCAGTTCTTC.

The chain links TRBV5-5 to TRBJ2-7; D might be TRBD1 or TRBD2, each matching 6 bases. The V gene lost 2 bases and the J gene lost 1 base, with 13 bases spanning the gap. Germline CDR1 and CDR2: SGHKS and YYEKEE (reference sequence). The CDR3 is made up of 15 amino acids. CDR3 in amino acids: CASSFLRGQSYEQYF. The CDR3 nucleotides read TGTGCCAGCAGCTTTCTTCGGGGGCAATCCTACGAGCAGTACTTC.

The genes are TRBV28 and TRBJ2-7; TRBD2 aligns across 8 bases. Looked up from germline, CDR1 is MDHEN and CDR2 is SYDVKM. The V and J ends lost 5 bases and 0 bases, in that order; junction bases with no gene match: 6. The CDR3 covers 15 residues. The CDR3 DNA sequence: TGTGCCAGCAGTCTATTAGCGGGGATCTCCTACGAGCAGTACTTC. It specifies CASSLLAGISYEQYF.

The V and J genes are TRBV6-5 and TRBJ1-2; tentatively, D is TRBD1 (6 bases). CDR3 length equals 15 residues. V lost 6 bases to trimming and J lost 4 bases, with 18 bases between them. From germline, CDR1 is MNHEY and CDR2 SVGAGI. In DNA form, the CDR3 reads TGTGCCAGCAGCGACCCAGGGGAAGCTGCCTATGGCTACACCTTC. This encodes CASSDPGEAAYGYTF.

The chain couples TRBV6-5 to TRBJ1-2; no reliable D call. This CDR3 region has 13 residues. V was clipped by 1 base and J by 1 base, with 4 bases between them. In germline, CDR1 is MNHEY, CDR2 SVGAGI. The CDR3 nucleotides are TGTGCCAGCAGTTACTACGGTAACTATGGCTACACCTTC. It codes for CASSYYGNYGYTF.

This clone was detected once. The V gene is TRBV6-5, the J gene TRBJ2-7, with TRBD2 matching 8 bases. The germline V gene has CDR1 MNHEY and CDR2 SVGAGI. J lost 0 bases, V lost 2 bases, and 0 bases had no gene match. The CDR3 is 14 amino acids. In nucleotides, the CDR3 is TGTGCCAGCAGTTACGGGACTAGCTCCTACGAGCAGTACTTC. It yields the protein CASSYGTSSYEQYF.

This clone has only one observation. This chain joins TRBV30 and TRBJ1-2; TRBD1 aligns across 10 bases. Germline values: CDR1 GTSNPN, CDR2 SVGIG (reference sequence). Trimming took 8 bases from V and 8 from J; bases not matched to a gene: 17. The CDR3 spans 15 residues. The CDR3 DNA follows: TGTGCCGGTACTCAAGGGACAGGGGTACTGCGAGGCTACACCTTC. It specifies CAGTQGTGVLRGYTF.

The chain links TRBV6-5 to TRBJ2-7; D may be TRBD1 (6 bases). In germline, CDR1 is MNHEY, CDR2 SVGAGI. The CDR3 spans 14 residues. V shed 4 bases and J shed 2 bases, with 12 bases lying between them. In DNA, the CDR3 is TGTGCCAGCAGTTCCCTCGACAGGCCCTACGAGCAGTACTTC. Translation gives CASSSLDRPYEQYF.

The gene calls are TRBV6-5 and TRBJ2-3, with unresolved D. Deletions cut 8 bases from V and 6 bases from J, with 18 bases between. This CDR3 comprises 14 residues. CDR1 and CDR2 from the germline V gene are MNHEY and SVGAGI. CDR3 nucleotides: TGTGCCAGCTGGAAGGAGCATTTACCGGATACGCAGTATTTT. It is translated as CASWKEHLPDTQYF.

This chain uses TRBV7-9 with TRBJ1-2; no clear D gene. Trimming pared 5 bases from V and 2 bases from J, leaving 15 bases between. Germline values: CDR1 SEHNR, CDR2 FQNEAQ (reference sequence). This CDR3 has 15 residues. The CDR3 sequence: CASSPDPTLNYGYTF. The DNA for the CDR3 is TGTGCCAGCAGCCCTGACCCGACCCTCAACTATGGCTACACCTTC.

This rearrangement joins TRBV3-1 (or the pseudogene TRBV3-2) to TRBJ1-3; D is uncertain. The length of the CDR3 is 16 residues. Germline CDR1 LGHDT, CDR2 YNNKEL (reference sequence). V was pared by 0 bases and J by 2 bases, with 11 bases between. CDR3 DNA: TGTGCCAGCAGCCAAGATTGGCAACCTCCTGGAAACACCATATATTTT. It codes for CASSQDWQPPGNTIYF.

V usage is TRBV7-2 and J usage is TRBJ1-2, with D perhaps TRBD1 (6 bases). This CDR3 comprises 15 residues. V dropped 5 bases and J dropped 0 bases, with 13 bases sitting between them. Germline V lookup: CDR1 SGHTA, CDR2 FQGNSA. In nucleotides, the CDR3 is TGTGCCAGCAGCCCGAGCAGGGGAGCTAACTATGGCTACACCTTC. Its protein product is CASSPSRGANYGYTF.

The chain couples TRBV2 to TRBJ1-3; D is unclear. In germline, CDR1 is SNHLY, CDR2 FYNNEI. The CDR3 consists of 15 residues. V lost 0 bases and J 4 bases, leaving 10 bases between the germline ends. The CDR3 sequence: CASSEARGPGNTIYF. CDR3 nucleotides: TGTGCCAGCAGTGAAGCGAGAGGGCCAGGAAACACCATATATTTT.